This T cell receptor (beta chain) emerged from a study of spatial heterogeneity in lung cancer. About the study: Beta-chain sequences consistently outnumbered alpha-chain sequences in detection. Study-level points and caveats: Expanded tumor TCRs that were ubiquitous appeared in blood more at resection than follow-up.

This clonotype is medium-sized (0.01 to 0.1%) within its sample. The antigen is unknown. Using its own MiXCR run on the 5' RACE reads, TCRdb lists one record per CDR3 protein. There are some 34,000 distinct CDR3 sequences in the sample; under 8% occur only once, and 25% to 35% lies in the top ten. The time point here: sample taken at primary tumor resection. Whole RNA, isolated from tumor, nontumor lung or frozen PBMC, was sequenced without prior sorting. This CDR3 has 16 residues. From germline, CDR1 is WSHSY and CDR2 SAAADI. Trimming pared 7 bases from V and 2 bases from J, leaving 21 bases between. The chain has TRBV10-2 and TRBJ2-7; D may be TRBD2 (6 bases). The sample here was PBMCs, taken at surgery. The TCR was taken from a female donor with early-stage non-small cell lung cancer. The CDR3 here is CASTGYAGTAAYEQYF. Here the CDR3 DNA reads TGCGCCAGCACGGGCTACGCGGGGACCGCAGCCTACGAGCAGTACTTC.